This entry describes one T cell receptor beta chain. The sample is drawn from a study of blood T cell repertoires in COVID-19. Study-wide background: In each case, the material was cDNA or gDNA derived from T cells, B-cell-depleted T cells, or PBMCs.

The CDR3 extends over 15 amino acids. The germline gives CDR1 SGHTA, CDR2 FQGNSA. The V segment lost 4 bases and the J segment 8 bases; nucleotides outside the gene matches: 8. Adults between about 18 and 89 years of age took part from about two dozen US areas. Cohort assignment relied on participant-reported clinical history. Authors' methods: Reference gene primer amplification gave estimated nucleated cell counts. Using immunoSEQ multiplex PCR, the repertoire was profiled, and TCRdb retains in-frame clones only, with some absent. The V and J calls and the clone size are those of that table, but D and trimming were determined from the DNA. This repertoire shows 270,000 or so clones, more than 70% found once; its top ten account for 0.95% to 1.5%.

The source is a woman aged 40-49 years with acute COVID-19. The V and J genes are TRBV7-2 and TRBJ2-1; 10 positions match TRBD2. The material sequenced was PBMCs or T cells enriched from blood (not recorded which). Here the CDR3 DNA reads TGTGCCAGCAGCTCGGGACTAGCGTTAGTAGATGAGCAGTTCTTC. It translates to CASSSGLALVDEQFF.